This note documents a single TCR beta chain sequence. Antigen: not known. Use of 60 Vbeta and 13 Jbeta primers characterized the PCR. Profiled with immunoSEQ multiplex PCR; TCRdb holds only in-frame clones, not every one. In the table there are about 120,000 clones, around 80% of which are singletons. The sample belongs to a study of cytomegalovirus exposure and HLA in healthy donors. Study-level findings and limits: The authors later linked a missense DCLRE1C variant to TCR beta V- and J-gene trimming.

Germline values: CDR1 SGHNT, CDR2 YYREEE (reference sequence). The CDR3 has 15 amino acids. The junction had 8 bases not matched to a gene; V was cut back by 5 bases and J by 4 bases. The sequencing sample was made of PBMCs. This clonotype was obtained from a woman aged 18-29 years in good health and CMV-seropositive. The chain recombines TRBV5-4 with TRBJ2-3; 9 bases fit TRBD2. The CDR3 region has the DNA TGTGCCAGCAGACTGCCGGGACTAGCACCAGATACGCAGTATTTT. Translation gives CASRLPGLAPDTQYF.